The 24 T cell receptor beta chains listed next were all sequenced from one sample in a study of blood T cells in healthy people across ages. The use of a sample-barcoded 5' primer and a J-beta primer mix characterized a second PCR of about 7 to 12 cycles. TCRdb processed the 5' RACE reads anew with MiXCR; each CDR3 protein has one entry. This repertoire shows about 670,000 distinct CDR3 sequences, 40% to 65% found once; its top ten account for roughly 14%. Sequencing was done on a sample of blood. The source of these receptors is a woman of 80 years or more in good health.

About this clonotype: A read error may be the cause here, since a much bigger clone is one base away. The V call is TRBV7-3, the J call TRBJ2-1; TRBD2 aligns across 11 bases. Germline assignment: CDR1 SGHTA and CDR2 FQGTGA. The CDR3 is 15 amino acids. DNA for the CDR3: TGTGCCAGCAGCACCTCAGGACTAGCGGGCAATGGGCAGTTCTTC. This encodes CASSTSGLAGNGQFF.

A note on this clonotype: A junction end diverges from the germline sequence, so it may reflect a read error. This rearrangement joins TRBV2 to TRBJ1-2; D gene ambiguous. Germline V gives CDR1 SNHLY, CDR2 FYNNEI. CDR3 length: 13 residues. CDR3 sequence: CGSLPGRNYGYTF. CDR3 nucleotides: TGTGGCAGCCTCCCCGGCAGGAACTATGGCTACACCTTC.

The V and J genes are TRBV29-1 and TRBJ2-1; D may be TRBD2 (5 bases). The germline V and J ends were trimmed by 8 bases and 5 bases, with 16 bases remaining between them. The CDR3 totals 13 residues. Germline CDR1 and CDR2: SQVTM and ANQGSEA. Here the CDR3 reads CSLMGSGNNEQFF. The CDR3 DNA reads TGCAGCCTGATGGGGAGTGGGAACAATGAGCAGTTCTTC.

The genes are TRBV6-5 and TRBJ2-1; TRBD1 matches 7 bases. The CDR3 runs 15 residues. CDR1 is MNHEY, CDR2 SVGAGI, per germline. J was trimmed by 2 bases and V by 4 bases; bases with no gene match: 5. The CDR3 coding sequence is TGTGCCAGCAGTTCCCGGGACAGACCCTACAATGAGCAGTTCTTC. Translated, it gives CASSSRDRPYNEQFF.

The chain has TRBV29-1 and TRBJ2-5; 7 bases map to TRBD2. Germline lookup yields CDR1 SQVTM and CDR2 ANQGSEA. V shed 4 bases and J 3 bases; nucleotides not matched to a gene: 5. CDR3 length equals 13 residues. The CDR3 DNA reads TGCAGCGTTGCCCTAAGCGGGGAAGAGACCCAGTACTTC. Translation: CSVALSGEETQYF.

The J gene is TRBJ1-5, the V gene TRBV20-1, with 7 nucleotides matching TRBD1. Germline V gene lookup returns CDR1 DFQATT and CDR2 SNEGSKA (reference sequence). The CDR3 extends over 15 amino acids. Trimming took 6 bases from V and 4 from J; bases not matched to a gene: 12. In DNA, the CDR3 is TGCAGTGCCCTAGAGGGGGCGCAGATAAATCAGCCCCAGCATTTT. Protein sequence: CSALEGAQINQPQHF.

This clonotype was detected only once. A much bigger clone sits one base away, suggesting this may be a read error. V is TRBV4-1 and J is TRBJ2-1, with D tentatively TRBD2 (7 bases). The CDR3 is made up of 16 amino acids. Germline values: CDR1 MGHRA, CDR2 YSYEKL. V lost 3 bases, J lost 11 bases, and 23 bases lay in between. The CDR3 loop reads CASSQYLPGGTSKQFF. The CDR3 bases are TGCGCCAGCAGCCAGTACCTACCGGGGGGCACCAGTAAGCAGTTCTTC.

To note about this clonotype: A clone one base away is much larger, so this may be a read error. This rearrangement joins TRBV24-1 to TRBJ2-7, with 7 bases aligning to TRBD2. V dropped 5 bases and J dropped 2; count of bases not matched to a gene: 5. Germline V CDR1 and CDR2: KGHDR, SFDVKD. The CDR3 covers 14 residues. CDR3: CATSGSLAAYEQYF. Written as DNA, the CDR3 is TGTGCCACCAGTGGTAGTCTAGCGGCCTACGAGCAGTACTTC.

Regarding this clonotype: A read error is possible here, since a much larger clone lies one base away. The CDR3 protein is CASSPPSHSLTSGANVLTF. The CDR3 DNA reads TGTGCCAGCTCACCACCGTCTCATTCCCTCACCTCTGGGGCCAACGTCCTGACTTTC. The chain has TRBV18 and TRBJ2-6; D is undetermined. The V end lost 0 bases, the J end lost 0 bases, and 15 bases lay between the germline ends. The germline V gene encodes CDR1 KGHSH and CDR2 LQKENI. The CDR3 totals 19 residues. Full variable domain (missing parts from reference TRBV18 and TRBJ2-6): NAGVMQNPRHLVRRRGQEARLRCSPMKGHSHVYWYRQLPEEGLKFMVYLQKENIIDESGMPKERFSAEFPKEGPSILRIQQVVRGDSAAYFCASSPPSHSLTSGANVLTFGAGSRLTVL.

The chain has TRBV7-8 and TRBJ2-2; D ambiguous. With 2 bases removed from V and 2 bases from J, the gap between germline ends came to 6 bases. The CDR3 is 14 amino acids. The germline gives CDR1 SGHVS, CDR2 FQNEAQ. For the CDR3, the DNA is TGTGCCAGCAGCTTATTCAGAAACACCGGGGAGCTGTTTTTT. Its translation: CASSLFRNTGELFF.

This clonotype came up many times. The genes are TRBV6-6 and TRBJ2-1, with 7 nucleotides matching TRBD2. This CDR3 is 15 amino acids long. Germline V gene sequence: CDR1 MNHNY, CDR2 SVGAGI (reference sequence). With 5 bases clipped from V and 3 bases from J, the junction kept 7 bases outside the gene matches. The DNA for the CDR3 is TGTGCCAGCAGTCAAGTTGGGGGGGGCTACAATGAGCAGTTCTTC. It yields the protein CASSQVGGGYNEQFF.

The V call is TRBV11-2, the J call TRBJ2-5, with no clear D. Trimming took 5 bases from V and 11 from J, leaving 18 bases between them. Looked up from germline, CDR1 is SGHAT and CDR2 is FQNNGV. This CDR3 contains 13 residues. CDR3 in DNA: TGTGCCAGCAGCCCACGGCCTTACAATGAGCAGTACTTC. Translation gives CASSPRPYNEQYF. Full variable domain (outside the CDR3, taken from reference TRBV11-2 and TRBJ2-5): EAGVAQSPRYKIIEKRQSVAFWCNPISGHATLYWYQQILGQGPKLLIQFQNNGVVDDSQLPKDRFSAERLKGVDSTLKIQPAKLEDSAVYLCASSPRPYNEQYFGPGTRLLVL.

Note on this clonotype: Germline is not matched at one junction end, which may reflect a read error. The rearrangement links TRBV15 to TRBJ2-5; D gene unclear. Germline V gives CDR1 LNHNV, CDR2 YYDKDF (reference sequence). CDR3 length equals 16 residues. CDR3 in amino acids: CATSLDTSRSSETQYF. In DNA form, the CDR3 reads TGCGCCACCAGCCTAGACACATCCCGGAGTTCAGAGACCCAGTACTTC.

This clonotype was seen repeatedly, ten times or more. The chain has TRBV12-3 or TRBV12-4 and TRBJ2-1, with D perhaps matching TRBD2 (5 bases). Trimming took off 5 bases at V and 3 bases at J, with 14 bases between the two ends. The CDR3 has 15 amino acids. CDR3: CASSPNNRDYNEQFF. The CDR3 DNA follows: TGTGCCAGCAGTCCCAACAACCGGGACTACAATGAGCAGTTCTTC.

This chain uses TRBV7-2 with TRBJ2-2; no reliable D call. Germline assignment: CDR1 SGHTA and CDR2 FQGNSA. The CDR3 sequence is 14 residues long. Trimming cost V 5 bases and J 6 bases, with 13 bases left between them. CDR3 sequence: CASSPSHISGELFF. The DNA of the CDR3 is TGTGCCAGCAGCCCCAGTCACATCTCCGGGGAGCTGTTTTTT.

The CDR3 is CSARGSWPYNEQFF. DNA for the CDR3: TGCAGTGCTAGGGGTAGCTGGCCCTACAATGAGCAGTTCTTC. The chain is built from TRBV20-1 and TRBJ2-1; D unresolved. This CDR3 has 14 amino acids. Germline-derived CDR1 and CDR2 are DFQATT and SNEGSKA (reference sequence). Trimming shortened V by 3 bases and J by 2 bases, and 11 bases separated the two germline ends.

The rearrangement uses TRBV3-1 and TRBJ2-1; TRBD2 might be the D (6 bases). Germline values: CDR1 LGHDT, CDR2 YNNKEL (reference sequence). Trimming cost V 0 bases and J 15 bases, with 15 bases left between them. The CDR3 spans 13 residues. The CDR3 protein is CASSQDLARGVFF. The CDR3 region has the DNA TGTGCCAGCAGCCAAGATCTAGCGCGGGGCGTGTTCTTC.

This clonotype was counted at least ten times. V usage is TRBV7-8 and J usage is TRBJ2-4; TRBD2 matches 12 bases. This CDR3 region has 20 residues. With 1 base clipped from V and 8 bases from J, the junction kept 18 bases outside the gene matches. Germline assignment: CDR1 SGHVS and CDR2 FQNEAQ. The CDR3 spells CASSLGSRSLAGGQFDIQYF. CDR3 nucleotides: TGTGCCAGCAGCTTAGGGTCTCGATCCCTAGCGGGAGGGCAATTTGACATTCAGTACTTC.

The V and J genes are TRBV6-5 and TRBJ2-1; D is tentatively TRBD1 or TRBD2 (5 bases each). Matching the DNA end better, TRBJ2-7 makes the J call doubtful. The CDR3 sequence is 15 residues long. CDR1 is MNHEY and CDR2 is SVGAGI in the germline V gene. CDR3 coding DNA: TGTGCCAGCACCCCCAGGCGTGGGGGATACAATGAGCAGTACTTC. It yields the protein CASTPRRGGYNEQYF.

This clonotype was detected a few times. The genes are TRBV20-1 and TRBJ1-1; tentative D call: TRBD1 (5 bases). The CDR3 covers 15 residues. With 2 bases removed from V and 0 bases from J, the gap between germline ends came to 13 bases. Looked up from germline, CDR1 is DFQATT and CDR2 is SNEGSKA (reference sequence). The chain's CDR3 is CSARKGGGLNTEAFF. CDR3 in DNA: TGCAGTGCTAGAAAGGGCGGGGGACTGAACACTGAAGCTTTCTTT.

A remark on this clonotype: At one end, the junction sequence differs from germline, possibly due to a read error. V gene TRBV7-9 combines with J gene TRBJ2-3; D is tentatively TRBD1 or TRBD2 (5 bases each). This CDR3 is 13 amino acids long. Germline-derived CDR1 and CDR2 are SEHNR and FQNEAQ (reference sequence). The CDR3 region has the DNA TGTGCCAGCGGCTTATCGGGGCCGGATACGCAGTATTTT. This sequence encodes CASGLSGPDTQYF.

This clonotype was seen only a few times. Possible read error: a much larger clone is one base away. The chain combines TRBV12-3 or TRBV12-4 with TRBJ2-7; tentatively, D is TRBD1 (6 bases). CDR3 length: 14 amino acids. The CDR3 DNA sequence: TGTACCAGCAGGGGCCCGAAACCCCACTACGAGCAGTACTTC. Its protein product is CTSRGPKPHYEQYF.

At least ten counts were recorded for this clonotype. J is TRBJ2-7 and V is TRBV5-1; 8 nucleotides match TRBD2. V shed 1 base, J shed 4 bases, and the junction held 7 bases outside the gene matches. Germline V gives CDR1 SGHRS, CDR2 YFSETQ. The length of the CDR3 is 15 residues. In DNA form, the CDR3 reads TGCGCCAGCAGCTTGTTGGCGGGAGGAAATTACGAGCAGTACTTC. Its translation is CASSLLAGGNYEQYF.

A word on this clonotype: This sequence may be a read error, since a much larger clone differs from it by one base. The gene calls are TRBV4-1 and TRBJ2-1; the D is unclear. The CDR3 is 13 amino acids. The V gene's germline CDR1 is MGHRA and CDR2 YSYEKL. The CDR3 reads CACSLSWSNEQFF. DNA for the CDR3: TGCGCCTGCAGCCTAAGTTGGAGCAATGAGCAGTTCTTC.